This paragraph covers one TCR beta chain sequence. Sequenced by immunoSEQ multiplex PCR; TCRdb stores in-frame clones only, minus some. The table has about 310,000 clones, 85% seen once. This sample was included in a study of blood T cell repertoires in COVID-19. The length of the CDR3 is 15 residues. Germline V CDR1 and CDR2: WSHSY, SAAADI. V lost 3 bases and J lost 4; bases outside the gene matches: 7. The chain employs TRBV10-2 and TRBJ2-3; 7 nucleotides line up with TRBD1. This sequence was found in a woman aged 25 to 45 who had been exposed to COVID-19. Sequencing was done on a sample of PBMCs or T cells enriched from blood (not recorded which). Here the CDR3 reads CASSDGTGEADTQYF. DNA for the CDR3: TGCGCCAGCAGTGACGGAACAGGGGAAGCAGATACGCAGTATTTT.